The rows below give T cell receptor beta chains drawn from one sample of a study of blood T cell repertoires in COVID-19. The protocol was immunoSEQ multiplex PCR, while the TCRdb copy is restricted to in-frame clones and leaves out a portion. The sample records 98,000 or so clones, around 84% being singletons. Sequenced input: peripheral blood. The source is a woman in her sixties in a cohort sampled during active or convalescent COVID-19. Both conserved end residues are part of each CDR3. Fields, in order: D gene, clone size, V gene, J gene, CDR3 DNA, CDR3 protein. The D gene is left open where the match is weak. Expanded clones are given a class, and other clones once, few, many or no size at all.

d_call: TRBD2; clone_size: .; v_call: TRBV5-1; j_call: TRBJ2-3; cdr3_nt: TGCGCCAGCAATGGCGGGGGTATGGATACGCAGTATTTT; cdr3_aa: CASNGGGMDTQYF
d_call: .; clone_size: .; v_call: TRBV10-2; j_call: TRBJ1-6; cdr3_nt: TGCGCCAGCCGAGATGCCTTAAATTCACCCCTCCACTTT; cdr3_aa: CASRDALNSPLHF
d_call: .; clone_size: .; v_call: TRBV11-2; j_call: TRBJ1-1; cdr3_nt: TGTGCCAGCAGCTTAGAGGACAGCGTGCTTGCTTTCTTT; cdr3_aa: CASSLEDSVLAFF
d_call: TRBD1; clone_size: .; v_call: TRBV7-9; j_call: TRBJ1-3; cdr3_nt: TGTGCCAGCAGCCAGGGGACAGCCGGAAACACCATATATTTT; cdr3_aa: CASSQGTAGNTIYF
d_call: TRBD1; clone_size: few; v_call: TRBV5-1; j_call: TRBJ2-2; cdr3_nt: TGCGCCAGCAGCTTGGGGTCGGGGACAGGCCCCACCGGGGAGCTGTTTTTT; cdr3_aa: CASSLGSGTGPTGELFF
d_call: TRBD2; clone_size: .; v_call: TRBV5-6; j_call: TRBJ2-3; cdr3_nt: TGTGCCAGCAGCCCACTATTAGCGGGAGCGGGGGCAGATACGCAGTATTTT; cdr3_aa: CASSPLLAGAGADTQYF
d_call: TRBD2; clone_size: .; v_call: TRBV5-1; j_call: TRBJ2-1; cdr3_nt: TGCGCCAGCAGCTTGGCAGCGGGGATCAATGAGCAGTTCTTC; cdr3_aa: CASSLAAGINEQFF
d_call: .; clone_size: .; v_call: TRBV6-5; j_call: TRBJ1-1; cdr3_nt: TGTGCCAGCAGCCACGGACAGTTGATGAACACTGAAGCTTTCTTT; cdr3_aa: CASSHGQLMNTEAFF
d_call: TRBD1; clone_size: .; v_call: TRBV28; j_call: TRBJ1-2; cdr3_nt: TGTGCCAGCAACCCGGGACAGGAGATTTTTCAGGGCACCTTC; cdr3_aa: CASNPGQEIFQGTF
d_call: .; clone_size: .; v_call: TRBV9; j_call: TRBJ1-2; cdr3_nt: TGTGCCAGCAGCCCCCCGACGGGGGTTATAACCTTC; cdr3_aa: CASSPPTGVITF
d_call: .; clone_size: .; v_call: TRBV4-1; j_call: TRBJ1-5; cdr3_nt: TGCGCCAGCAGCCCTTTGGAGCGATATCAGCCCCAGCATTTT; cdr3_aa: CASSPLERYQPQHF
d_call: .; clone_size: .; v_call: TRBV11-2; j_call: TRBJ1-1; cdr3_nt: TGTGCCAGCAGCCCAGGAGCAGGGATCACTGAAGCTTTCTTT; cdr3_aa: CASSPGAGITEAFF
d_call: .; clone_size: .; v_call: TRBV30; j_call: TRBJ1-5; cdr3_nt: TGTGCCTGGAGTGGACATAGCAATCAGCCCCAGCATTTT; cdr3_aa: CAWSGHSNQPQHF
d_call: TRBD1; clone_size: .; v_call: TRBV14; j_call: TRBJ1-2; cdr3_nt: TGTGCCAGCAGCCTGGAGGACAGGGGCGGAAAAGGCTATGGCTACACCTTC; cdr3_aa: CASSLEDRGGKGYGYTF
d_call: .; clone_size: .; v_call: TRBV6-5; j_call: TRBJ2-7; cdr3_nt: TGTGCCAGCAGTCAGGGGTACGGGGCCTCCTACGAGCAGTACTTC; cdr3_aa: CASSQGYGASYEQYF
d_call: TRBD1; clone_size: .; v_call: TRBV7-9; j_call: TRBJ1-2; cdr3_nt: TGTGCCAGCAGCGGACAGGGGGACGGATATGGCTACACCTTC; cdr3_aa: CASSGQGDGYGYTF
d_call: TRBD2; clone_size: .; v_call: TRBV3-1/TRBV3-2; j_call: TRBJ2-1; cdr3_nt: TGTGCCAGCAGACTTCTAGCGGGAGATGCCAATGAGCAGTTCTTC; cdr3_aa: CASRLLAGDANEQFF
d_call: TRBD1; clone_size: .; v_call: TRBV10-3; j_call: TRBJ2-4; cdr3_nt: TGTGCCATCAGAGCACAGGGGGACATTCAGTACTTC; cdr3_aa: CAIRAQGDIQYF
d_call: .; clone_size: .; v_call: TRBV7-2; j_call: TRBJ2-1; cdr3_nt: TGTGCCAGCAGCTTAATGGGCTCGACTAGCAATGAGCAGTTCTTC; cdr3_aa: CASSLMGSTSNEQFF
d_call: TRBD2; clone_size: .; v_call: TRBV5-1; j_call: TRBJ2-1; cdr3_nt: TGCGCCAGCAGCTTGATGGCGGGAGTTGAGCAGTTCTTC; cdr3_aa: CASSLMAGVEQFF
d_call: .; clone_size: .; v_call: TRBV4-1; j_call: TRBJ2-5; cdr3_nt: TGCGCCAGCAGCCGCTTTGGAGTTTTCAGCGGGACCCAGTACTTC; cdr3_aa: CASSRFGVFSGTQYF
d_call: .; clone_size: few; v_call: TRBV4-1; j_call: TRBJ1-5; cdr3_nt: TGCGCCAGCATTACAGGGTGCGATCAGCCCCAGCATTTT; cdr3_aa: CASITGCDQPQHF
d_call: .; clone_size: .; v_call: TRBV28; j_call: TRBJ1-2; cdr3_nt: TGTGCCAGCAGTTGGGCATATCCAGTCATGGGCTACACCTTC; cdr3_aa: CASSWAYPVMGYTF
d_call: .; clone_size: once; v_call: TRBV1; j_call: TRBJ2-1; cdr3_nt: TGCACCAGCAGCCAAGATTCCAACCAGGGAAGGTACAATGAGCAGTTCTTC; cdr3_aa: CTSSQDSNQGRYNEQFF
d_call: .; clone_size: .; v_call: TRBV29-1; j_call: TRBJ2-7; cdr3_nt: TGCAGCGTGAGACACACCTACGAGCAGTACTTC; cdr3_aa: CSVRHTYEQYF
d_call: .; clone_size: .; v_call: TRBV6-9; j_call: TRBJ1-5; cdr3_nt: TGTGCCAGCAGTAACGACAGGTTCGGCAATCAGCCCCAGCATTTT; cdr3_aa: CASSNDRFGNQPQHF
d_call: TRBD1; clone_size: .; v_call: TRBV9; j_call: TRBJ2-2; cdr3_nt: TGTGCCAGCAGCGTAGGTAGGGGGCAGAGCACCGGGGAGCTGTTTTTT; cdr3_aa: CASSVGRGQSTGELFF
d_call: .; clone_size: .; v_call: TRBV30; j_call: TRBJ1-5; cdr3_nt: TGTGCCTGGAGTAGTAGGGGCAGTAGTTTAGGCAATCAGCCCCAGCATTTT; cdr3_aa: CAWSSRGSSLGNQPQHF
d_call: .; clone_size: .; v_call: TRBV5-1; j_call: TRBJ1-3; cdr3_nt: TGCGCCAGCAGCTTGGACGGTCTCTCTGGAAACACCATATATTTT; cdr3_aa: CASSLDGLSGNTIYF
d_call: .; clone_size: .; v_call: TRBV3-1/TRBV3-2; j_call: TRBJ1-6; cdr3_nt: TGTGCCAGCAGCCGAGAAGGGGTGGGTTCACCCCTCCACTTT; cdr3_aa: CASSREGVGSPLHF
d_call: TRBD1; clone_size: .; v_call: TRBV27; j_call: TRBJ1-2; cdr3_nt: TGTGCCAGCAGTCAGGGGGGTGTCTATGGCTACACCTTC; cdr3_aa: CASSQGGVYGYTF
d_call: .; clone_size: .; v_call: TRBV19; j_call: TRBJ2-2; cdr3_nt: TGTGCCAGTAGTACCAGGGGTGACACCGGGGAGCTGTTTTTT; cdr3_aa: CASSTRGDTGELFF